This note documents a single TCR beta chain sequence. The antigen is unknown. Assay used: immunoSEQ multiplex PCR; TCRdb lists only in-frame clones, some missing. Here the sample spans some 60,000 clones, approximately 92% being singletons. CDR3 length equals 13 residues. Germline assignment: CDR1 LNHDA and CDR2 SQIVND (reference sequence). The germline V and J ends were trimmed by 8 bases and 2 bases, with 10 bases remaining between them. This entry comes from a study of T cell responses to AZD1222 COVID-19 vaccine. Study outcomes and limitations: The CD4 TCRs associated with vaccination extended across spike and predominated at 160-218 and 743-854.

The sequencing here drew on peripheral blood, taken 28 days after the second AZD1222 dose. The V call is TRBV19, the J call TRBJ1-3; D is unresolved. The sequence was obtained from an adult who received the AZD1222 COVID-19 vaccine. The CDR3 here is CASASGTGNTIYF. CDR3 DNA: TGTGCCAGTGCATCGGGTACTGGAAACACCATATATTTT.